These 13 T cell receptor beta chains were all obtained from the same sample, sequenced in a study of blood T cell repertoires in COVID-19. Produced via immunoSEQ multiplex PCR; TCRdb's table is partial and in-frame only. Of over 300,000 clones listed, roughly 90% are singletons. Sequenced input: PBMCs or T cells enriched from blood (not recorded which). The receptor source for this set is a woman aged 25-40 years with acute COVID-19.

This chain links TRBV27 with TRBJ2-7, with 11 bases that match TRBD2. Losses at the gene ends were 5 bases for V and 1 base for J; bases not matched to a gene: 4. The CDR3 is 15 residues long. Germline V gene lookup returns CDR1 MNHEY and CDR2 SMNVEV (reference sequence). The CDR3: CASSVRLAGSYEQYF. As DNA, the CDR3 is TGTGCCAGCAGTGTGAGACTAGCGGGGTCCTACGAGCAGTACTTC.

The chain joins TRBV11-2 to TRBJ1-5, with D tentatively TRBD1 (5 bases). V was cut by 11 bases and J by 7 bases, with 18 bases left in between. This CDR3 comprises 13 residues. Looked up from germline, CDR1 is SGHAT and CDR2 is FQNNGV. The CDR3 DNA is TGTGCCGGGGGGGAGGTACTGTACCAGCCCCAGCATTTT. Its protein product is CAGGEVLYQPQHF.

The CDR3 sequence: CASSVGDSPLHF. CDR3 nucleotide sequence: TGTGCCAGCAGCGTAGGAGATTCACCCCTCCACTTT. This chain links TRBV9 with TRBJ1-6; no clear D. Per the germline V gene, CDR1 is SGDLS and CDR2 is YYNGEE. The germline V and J ends were trimmed by 0 bases and 8 bases, with 3 bases remaining between them. The CDR3 length is 12 residues.

This clone was observed once. This chain connects TRBV6-2 or TRBV6-3 to TRBJ2-5; 7 bases fit TRBD1. Germline V gives CDR1 MNHEY, CDR2 SVGEGT. The CDR3 totals 16 residues. V shed 6 bases and J 0 bases; nucleotides not matched to a gene: 10. CDR3 in amino acids: CASSRSTGPDQETQYF. The CDR3 coding sequence is TGTGCCAGCAGCAGATCGACAGGGCCGGACCAAGAGACCCAGTACTTC.

The chain carries TRBV2 and TRBJ1-1, with 7 bases aligning to TRBD1. CDR1 is SNHLY, CDR2 FYNNEI, per germline. J gave up 2 bases and V 5 bases, and 5 bases lay outside the gene matches. This CDR3 is 14 amino acids long. CDR3 residues: CASSFYRGNTEAFF. DNA for the CDR3: TGTGCCAGCAGTTTTTACAGGGGAAACACTGAAGCTTTCTTT.

The V call is TRBV19, the J call TRBJ2-1; D is perhaps TRBD1 (6 bases). CDR1 and CDR2 from the germline V gene are LNHDA and SQIVND (reference sequence). The CDR3 is made up of 14 amino acids. Trimming pared 10 bases from V and 2 bases from J, leaving 15 bases between. DNA of the CDR3: TGTGCCACTTCGACAGGTCTCACCTACAATGAGCAGTTCTTC. It specifies CATSTGLTYNEQFF.

The chain uses TRBV19 and TRBJ2-4; no firm D call. V dropped 3 bases and J dropped 2 bases, with 14 bases sitting between them. CDR1 is LNHDA and CDR2 is SQIVND in the germline V gene (reference sequence). This CDR3 spans 16 amino acids. The CDR3 is CASSMWQAVPKNIQYF. The CDR3 nucleotides are TGTGCCAGTAGTATGTGGCAGGCTGTACCCAAAAACATTCAGTACTTC.

This clone was recorded only once. The V call is TRBV27, the J call TRBJ1-4; TRBD1 matches at 10 bases. The CDR3 length is 15 residues. Germline assignment: CDR1 MNHEY and CDR2 SMNVEV (reference sequence). V was clipped by 3 bases and J by 5 bases; unmatched bases: 3. The CDR3 region has the DNA TGTGCCAGCAGTTTTGGGGACAGGGGCAATGAAAAACTGTTTTTT. Its protein product is CASSFGDRGNEKLFF.

The chain links TRBV7-2 to TRBJ2-1; the D is unclear. The ends were cut back, 1 base at V and 3 bases at J, with 13 bases in the middle. The CDR3 is 16 amino acids. Germline-derived CDR1 and CDR2 are SGHTA and FQGNSA. CDR3 loop: CASSLVGDGFYNEQFF. CDR3 nucleotides: TGTGCCAGCAGCTTAGTCGGAGACGGGTTCTACAATGAGCAGTTCTTC.

The rearrangement links TRBV15 to TRBJ1-1, with D possibly being TRBD1 (5 bases). Germline loops: CDR1 LNHNV, CDR2 YYDKDF (reference sequence). The CDR3 loop spans 13 amino acids. Trimming removed 9 bases at V and 5 bases at J, with 16 bases between. CDR3 coding DNA: TGTGCCACAACCATCACAGGAGGGACTGAAGCTTTCTTT. Its protein is CATTITGGTEAFF.

This clone has only one observation. V gene TRBV6-2 or TRBV6-3 combines with J gene TRBJ1-1; tentative D call: TRBD1 (6 bases). The ends were cut back, 4 bases at V and 4 bases at J, with 10 bases in the middle. This CDR3 is 13 amino acids long. Germline V CDR1 and CDR2: MNHEY, SVGEGT. CDR3 sequence reads: CASSLQGVTEAFF. The CDR3 region has the DNA TGTGCCAGCAGTTTACAGGGCGTCACTGAAGCTTTCTTT.

The DNA for the CDR3 is TGTGCCACCAGTGATCCTAGCGGGTCCGCAGATACGCAGTATTTT. Translated: CATSDPSGSADTQYF. The V gene is TRBV24-1, the J gene TRBJ2-3; TRBD2 agrees at 8 bases. Germline V lookup: CDR1 KGHDR, CDR2 SFDVKD. The V gene end was trimmed by 3 bases and the J gene end by 4 bases; junction bases not matched to a gene: 5. This CDR3 is built from 15 residues.

This sequence joins TRBV9 and TRBJ1-1, with D possibly matching TRBD1 (6 bases). Germline CDR1 reads SGDLS; CDR2 reads YYNGEE. Trimming left V 3 bases short and J 5 bases short, with 17 bases between. The CDR3 is 15 residues long. The CDR3 DNA sequence: TGTGCCAGCAGCGCAGGGTGGGGGCTGGGAACTGAAGCTTTCTTT. Amino acids: CASSAGWGLGTEAFF.